One T cell receptor (beta chain) is described in this entry. Its antigen is currently unknown. The V gene's germline CDR1 is SQVTM and CDR2 ANQGSEA. CDR3 size: 15 residues. V lost 7 bases and J 3 bases, leaving 20 bases between the germline ends. Methods used by the authors: Owing to the provision of junction-only sequences devoid of quality scores by immunoSEQ, filtering differed. TCRdb's copy holds only in-frame clones and misses some; the assay was immunoSEQ multiplex PCR. V, J and clone size derive from that table, while D and trimming were established from the DNA sequence. The sample records 2 million to 2.5 million clones, around 93% being singletons. Cells designated naive CD8 were CD45RO-negative and were positively selected for CCR7, with terminally differentiated effector memory CD45RA+ cells excluded. This sample stems from a study of shared clonotypes between healthy human individuals.

Study-wide points: Incomplete sequencing of sorted subsets was indicated by rarefaction despite large depth.

The TCR was taken from a man younger than 35 in good health. Some clones in this sample may be carry-over from other donors' samples. The sequencing input was naive CD8+ T cells from PBMCs. The rearrangement uses TRBV29-1 and TRBJ2-3; D is perhaps TRBD2 (6 bases). The DNA for the CDR3 is TGCAGCGCAGGCCTGTGGGAGGAGGGGACAGATACGCAGTATTTT. Translating it yields CSAGLWEEGTDTQYF.